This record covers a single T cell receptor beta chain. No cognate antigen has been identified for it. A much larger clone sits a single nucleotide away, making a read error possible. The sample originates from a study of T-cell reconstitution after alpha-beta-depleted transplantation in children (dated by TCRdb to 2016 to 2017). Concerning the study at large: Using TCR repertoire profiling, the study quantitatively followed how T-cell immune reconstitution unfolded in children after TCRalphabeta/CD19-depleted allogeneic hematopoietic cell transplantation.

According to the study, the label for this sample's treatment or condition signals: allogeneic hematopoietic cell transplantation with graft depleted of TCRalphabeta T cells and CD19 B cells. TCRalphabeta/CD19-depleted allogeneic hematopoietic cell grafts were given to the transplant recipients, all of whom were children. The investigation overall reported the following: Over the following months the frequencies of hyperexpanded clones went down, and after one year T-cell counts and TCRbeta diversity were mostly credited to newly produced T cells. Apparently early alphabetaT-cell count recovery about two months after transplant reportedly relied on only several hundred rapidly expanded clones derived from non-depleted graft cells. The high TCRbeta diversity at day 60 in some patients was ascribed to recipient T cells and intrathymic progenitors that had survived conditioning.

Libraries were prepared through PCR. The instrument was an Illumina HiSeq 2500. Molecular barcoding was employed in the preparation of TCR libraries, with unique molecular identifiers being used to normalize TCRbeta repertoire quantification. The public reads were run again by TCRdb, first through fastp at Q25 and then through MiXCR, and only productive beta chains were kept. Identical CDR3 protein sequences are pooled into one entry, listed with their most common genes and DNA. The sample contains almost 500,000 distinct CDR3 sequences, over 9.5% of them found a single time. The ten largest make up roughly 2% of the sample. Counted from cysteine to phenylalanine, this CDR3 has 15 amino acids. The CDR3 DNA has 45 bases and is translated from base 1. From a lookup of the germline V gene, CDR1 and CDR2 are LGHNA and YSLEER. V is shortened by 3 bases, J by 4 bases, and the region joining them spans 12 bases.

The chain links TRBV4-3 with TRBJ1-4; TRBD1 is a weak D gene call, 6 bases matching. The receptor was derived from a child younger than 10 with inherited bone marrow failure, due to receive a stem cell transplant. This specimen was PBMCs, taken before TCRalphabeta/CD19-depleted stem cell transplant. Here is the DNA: TGCGCCAGCAGCCAGGACAGTGAGGGTAATGAAAAACTGTTTTTT. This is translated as CASSQDSEGNEKLFF.